The 8 T cell receptor beta chains reported below all come from one sample, sequenced in a study of OX40 agonist ivuxolimab in advanced cancers. The table came from immunoSEQ multiplex PCR; TCRdb's copy has only in-frame clones and leaves some out. The table has 8,500 to 14,000 clones, roughly 80% seen once. This material consisted of CD4+ or CD8+ T cells sorted from blood, taken in a trial of the OX40 agonist ivuxolimab. Receptor source: an adult with an advanced solid tumor such as melanoma, head and neck, liver or kidney cancer.

This chain joins TRBV19 and TRBJ1-5; possibly TRBD1 for D (5 bases). Trimming stripped 8 bases from V and 0 bases from J, with 14 bases between. CDR1 is LNHDA and CDR2 is SQIVND in the germline V gene (reference sequence). The CDR3 is 15 residues long. The CDR3 sequence is CASDEGLSSNQPQHF. The CDR3 nucleotides are TGTGCCAGTGATGAGGGGCTTTCTAGCAATCAGCCCCAGCATTTT.

In this sample, this clone turned up a few times. The V call is TRBV28, the J call TRBJ2-3; possibly TRBD2 for D (6 bases). Germline V gene data show CDR1 as MDHEN and CDR2 as SYDVKM. The V gene lost 5 bases and the J gene lost 5 bases, with 11 bases spanning the gap. The CDR3 extends over 13 amino acids. CDR3 region: CASSTVGRDTQYF. CDR3 DNA: TGTGCCAGCAGTACGGTCGGGAGAGATACGCAGTATTTT.

This clone was counted a few times. The rearrangement links TRBV4-1 to TRBJ1-1; D possibly corresponds to TRBD1 (5 bases). V was clipped by 1 base and J by 4 bases, with 7 bases between them. The germline V gene encodes CDR1 MGHRA and CDR2 YSYEKL. This CDR3 has 13 amino acids. The CDR3 region is CASSQAGSTEAFF. The CDR3 DNA sequence: TGCGCCAGCAGCCAAGCAGGGTCCACTGAAGCTTTCTTT.

The J gene is TRBJ2-2, the V gene TRBV4-2; 8 positions agree with TRBD1. Germline V gene sequence: CDR1 LGHNA, CDR2 YNFKEQ. V dropped 4 bases and J dropped 4; count of bases not matched to a gene: 8. CDR3 length: 16 residues. The CDR3 coding sequence is TGTGCCAGCAGCCCAGGCCCGGACAGGGCCACCGGGGAGCTGTTTTTT. Translation: CASSPGPDRATGELFF.

This clone has a single count. This chain connects TRBV7-9 to TRBJ1-6; D perhaps matches TRBD1 (5 bases). The CDR3 is made up of 15 amino acids. The V gene's germline CDR1 is SEHNR and CDR2 FQNEAQ (reference sequence). Trimming shortened V by 3 bases and J by 14 bases, and 20 bases separated the two germline ends. The CDR3 sequence is CASSFPDRQFPTLHF. DNA for the CDR3: TGTGCCAGCAGCTTTCCGGATAGACAGTTCCCCACCCTCCACTTT. Using reference TRBV7-9 and TRBJ1-6 for the parts outside the CDR3, the full variable domain is DTGVSQNPRHKITKRGQNVTFRCDPISEHNRLYWYRQTLGQGPEFLTYFQNEAQLEKSRLLSDRFSAERPKGSFSTLEIQRTEQGDSAMYLCASSFPDRQFPTLHFGNGTRLTVT.

J is TRBJ1-4 and V is TRBV6-4, with 10 bases that match TRBD1. Germline V lookup: CDR1 MRHNA, CDR2 SNTAGT. The CDR3 has 16 amino acids. The junction had 11 bases not matched to a gene; V was cut back by 7 bases and J by 6 bases. The CDR3 DNA follows: TGTGCCAGCACCGAAGGGAGACAGGGGGCTGATGAAAAACTGTTTTTT. This gives the protein CASTEGRQGADEKLFF.

The CDR3 spells CASSQAKGNEQFF. The CDR3 DNA reads as TGCGCCAGCAGCCAAGCAAAGGGGAATGAGCAGTTCTTC. The chain links TRBV4-1 to TRBJ2-1; tentatively, D is TRBD1 (5 bases). CDR1 MGHRA and CDR2 YSYEKL come from the germline V gene. CDR3 length equals 13 residues. Deletions cut 1 base from V and 7 bases from J, with 8 bases between.

The genes are TRBV7-3 and TRBJ2-7; 8 bases line up with TRBD1. V lost 6 bases to trimming and J lost 2 bases; unmatched junction nucleotides: 9. CDR1 and CDR2 from the germline V gene are SGHTA and FQGTGA. The CDR3 runs to 15 residues. CDR3 sequence: CASSPGTGPTYEQYF. The CDR3 nucleotides are TGTGCCAGCAGTCCCGGGACAGGCCCAACCTACGAGCAGTACTTC. Filled out from reference TRBV7-3 and TRBJ2-7, the complete variable domain reads GAGVSQTPSNKVTEKGKYVELRCDPISGHTALYWYRQSLGQGPEFLIYFQGTGAADDSGLPNDRFFAVRPEGSVSTLKIQRTERGDSAVYLCASSPGTGPTYEQYFGPGTRLTVT.